Below are 31 T cell receptor beta chains sequenced from a single sample in a study of tumor-infiltrating lymphocytes in oesophageal squamous cell carcinoma. TCRdb independently ran MiXCR on the PCR reads; one entry per CDR3 protein. The table has about 15,000 distinct CDR3 sequences, 46% seen once. The sequencing sample was made of blood. All receptors come from a male donor with esophageal squamous cell carcinoma.

This clonotype turned up a few times. At one end the junction does not follow the germline gene, possibly because of a read error. The chain joins TRBV7-2 to TRBJ2-3; 8 bases align to TRBD1. The CDR3 length is 16 residues. Per germline, CDR1 SGHTA and CDR2 FQGNSA. The CDR3 reads CASSNALLTGVYEQYF. Written as DNA, the CDR3 is TGTGCCAGCAGCAATGCACTCCTGACAGGGGTGTACGAGCAGTACTTT.

Turning to this clonotype: The junction departs from germline at one end; a sequencing error may be responsible. The chain has TRBV6-6 and TRBJ2-1, with TRBD2 identical over 7 bases. The CDR3 has 14 amino acids. CDR1 is MNHNY and CDR2 is SVGAGI in the germline V gene (reference sequence). For the CDR3, the DNA is TGTGCCAGCAGTTACTCGGGAGGGCCCGGGGAGCTGTACTTC. Residues: CASSYSGGPGELYF.

This chain links TRBV10-3 with TRBJ2-1, with D perhaps assigned TRBD1 or TRBD2 (6 bases each). The end of the DNA fits TRBJ2-7 better, so the J call may be wrong. Germline CDR1 ENHRY, CDR2 SYGVKD. This CDR3 comprises 15 residues. The CDR3: CAIREQGGNSYEQYF. In DNA form, the CDR3 reads TGTGCCATCAGGGAACAGGGAGGAAATTCCTACGAGCAGTACTTC.

This clonotype was counted many times. A junction end diverges from the germline sequence, so it may reflect a read error. V usage is TRBV6-6 and J usage is TRBJ2-7; D gene unclear. CDR1 is MNHNY, CDR2 SVGAGI, per germline (reference sequence). CDR3 length: 13 amino acids. CDR3 in DNA: TGTGCCAGCAGTTACTTTGGGAATTCACCCCTCCACTTC. Protein product: CASSYFGNSPLHF.

This clonotype ranks as large. The chain couples TRBV7-2 to TRBJ2-5; 9 positions match TRBD1. The CDR3 is made up of 16 amino acids. V was pared by 1 base and J by 2 bases, with 5 bases of the junction left unmatched. Germline values: CDR1 SGHTA, CDR2 FQGNSA. The CDR3, as DNA: TGTGCCAGCAGCTTAGGGGCCGGGACAGGGCAAGAGACCCAGTACTTC. Its protein is CASSLGAGTGQETQYF.

The chain has TRBV10-1 and TRBJ1-1; 7 bases map to TRBD2. The better agreement between TRBJ2-1 and the DNA end casts doubt on the J call. The CDR3 length is 14 residues. Germline lookup yields CDR1 WNHNN and CDR2 SYGVQD (reference sequence). The CDR3 DNA follows: TGCGCCAGCAGTGAGACGATGGCTAGCGGATGGCAGTTCTTC. Protein: CASSETMASGWQFF.

This clonotype has a handful of counts. V and J are TRBV7-6 and TRBJ2-7; a possible D gene is TRBD2 (5 bases). The CDR3 is made up of 15 amino acids. Trimming left V 4 bases short and J 7 bases short, with 20 bases between. Germline V CDR1 and CDR2: SGHVS, FNYEAQ. This CDR3 reads CASSSWSSLGNEQYF. The DNA for the CDR3 is TGTGCCAGCAGCTCGTGGAGTAGTCTCGGGAATGAGCAGTACTTC.

This clonotype was counted ten times or more. The chain is built from TRBV11-3 and TRBJ2-3; TRBD2 agrees at 13 bases. Germline CDR1 is SGHNT and CDR2 is YENEEA. This CDR3 has 17 amino acids. V shed 4 bases, J shed 3 bases, and the junction held 7 bases outside the gene matches. The CDR3, as DNA: TGTGCCAGCAGCTCATTCGTGGGACTAGCGGGAACAGATACGCAGTATTTT. This codes for CASSSFVGLAGTDTQYF.

The genes are TRBV7-2 and TRBJ2-1, with no clear D. The closer fit of TRBJ2-5 to the DNA end suggests the J call may be wrong. Germline V gene lookup returns CDR1 SGHTA and CDR2 FQGNSA. This CDR3 has 12 residues. CDR3 loop: CASSPSRETQYF. The DNA for the CDR3 is TGTGCCAGCAGCCCGTCCCGGGAGACCCAGTACTTC.

This chain links TRBV7-3 with TRBJ2-4; TRBD1 agrees at 7 bases. The tail of the sequence fits TRBJ2-1 better, so the J call may be wrong. This CDR3 spans 17 amino acids. CDR1 is SGHTA and CDR2 is FQGTGA in the germline V gene. CDR3 residues: CASSFGRQGFSYNEQFF. For the CDR3, the DNA is TGTGCCAGCAGCTTCGGTCGACAGGGATTTTCCTACAATGAGCAGTTCTTC.

A note on this clonotype: As the CDR3 is not closed by the conserved phenylalanine or tryptophan, this likely results from a read error. Because the CDR3's place on the DNA is in doubt, the DNA is left out and the CDR3 is given as listed by TCRdb. J is TRBJ2-1 and V is TRBV7-3; the D segment call TRBD1 is taken from the table without a DNA check. Inclusive of both ends, the CDR3 amounts to 15 amino acids. From germline, CDR1 is SGHTA and CDR2 FQGTGA. The CDR3 region is CASSFGGSYGYTFGS.

This clonotype has ten or more counts. The chain combines TRBV5-8 with TRBJ2-3; D might be TRBD1 or TRBD2, each matching 6 bases. Germline CDR1 and CDR2: SGHTS and YDEGEE. The CDR3 loop spans 16 amino acids. Trimming left V 4 bases short and J 4 bases short, with 19 bases between. In nucleotides, the CDR3 is TGTGCCAGCAGCAAACCGCGAGGGGGGCGCTCAGATACGCAGTATTTT. Translating it yields CASSKPRGGRSDTQYF.

This clonotype appeared a single time. This chain joins TRBV7-2 and TRBJ1-3; D remains unclear. CDR1 is SGHTA, CDR2 FQGNSA, per germline. Trimming removed 1 base at V and 1 base at J, with 11 bases between. This CDR3 spans 16 amino acids. In DNA, the CDR3 is TGTGCCAGCAGCTTAGTTTGGGTAGGGTCTGGAAACACCATATATTTT. Translating gives CASSLVWVGSGNTIYF.

This clonotype occurred a few times. A much larger clonotype is one base distant, so this may be a read error. CDR3 DNA: TGTGCCAGCAGACCGAAGGGTTGGGATGAGCAGTACTTC. Translated, it gives CASRPKGWDEQYF. V and J are TRBV5-8 and TRBJ2-7, with D uncertain. Trimming removed 5 bases from V and 7 bases from J, with 16 bases in between. The CDR3 sequence is 13 residues long. CDR1 SGHTS and CDR2 YDEGEE come from the germline V gene.

V and J are TRBV12-3 or TRBV12-4 and TRBJ2-7, with 13 positions matching TRBD2. Trimming cost V 7 bases and J 3 bases; bases outside gene matches: 3. The CDR3 spans 14 residues. The DNA for the CDR3 is TGTGCCAGCACCCGGACTAGCGGGGGCTACGAGCAGTACTTC. It encodes CASTRTSGGYEQYF.

The table lists this clonotype with a few counts. This sequence joins TRBV7-2 and TRBJ2-4, with TRBD2 identical over 13 bases. The J call may not be correct, given that the DNA end is closer to TRBJ2-7. The CDR3 has 16 amino acids. The germline V gene has CDR1 SGHTA and CDR2 FQGNSA. In DNA form, the CDR3 reads TGTGCCAGCAGCGGAAGCGGACTAGCGGGAGCCCACGAGCAGTACTTC. It codes for CASSGSGLAGAHEQYF.

This chain connects TRBV2 to TRBJ2-4; 16 bases map to TRBD2. The J call may be wrong; the DNA end is better matched by TRBJ2-7. The CDR3 has 16 amino acids. From germline, CDR1 is SNHLY and CDR2 FYNNEI. The CDR3 DNA reads TGTGCCAGCAGTGAGGGGACTAGCGGGAGGGTCTACGAGCAGTACTTC. Residues: CASSEGTSGRVYEQYF.

For this clonotype: The CDR3 end shows no conserved phenylalanine or tryptophan, and so a read error is likely. The DNA is left out, because the CDR3 cannot be placed on it with certainty; the CDR3 is given as TCRdb lists it. This rearrangement joins TRBV7-2 to TRBJ1-1. Germline V gene sequence: CDR1 SGHTA, CDR2 FQGNSA. The CDR3 is 19 residues long, counting both termini. The CDR3 sequence: CASSLVKASGITTSSTSAP.

This clonotype was detected ten times or more. This chain joins TRBV5-6 and TRBJ2-5, with 8 positions matching TRBD2. The CDR3 totals 12 residues. CDR1 is SGHDT, CDR2 YYEEEE, per germline. V was pared by 4 bases and J by 12 bases, with 8 bases of the junction left unmatched. This chain's CDR3 is CASSHGGEREYF. CDR3 sequence (DNA): TGTGCCAGCAGCCACGGGGGGGAGCGGGAGTACTTC.

This clonotype came up a few times. The rearrangement links TRBV2 to TRBJ2-2; the match to TRBD1 covers 8 bases. The CDR3 consists of 14 residues. V trimming: 6 bases; J trimming: 4 bases; junction bases outside the gene matches: 4. The germline CDR1 and CDR2 sequences are SNHLY and FYNNEI. CDR3 region: CASRTGAATGELFF. The CDR3 DNA follows: TGTGCCAGCAGGACAGGGGCGGCCACCGGGGAGCTGTTTTTT.

The chain joins TRBV7-8 to TRBJ2-7; D is unclear. There are 14 residues in the CDR3. Germline CDR1 reads SGHVS; CDR2 reads FQNEAQ. Deletions cut 3 bases from V and 2 bases from J, with 11 bases between. CDR3 amino acids: CASSFPGGAYEQYF. The DNA for the CDR3 is TGTGCCAGCAGCTTCCCAGGCGGAGCCTACGAGCAGTACTTC.

Concerning this clonotype itself: Because the CDR3 is missing its conserved closing phenylalanine or tryptophan, this is likely a read error. It is unclear where the CDR3 begins or ends on the DNA, so no DNA is shown, and the CDR3 is as TCRdb lists it. The J gene is TRBJ2-7, the V gene TRBV7-9. The CDR3 is 15 residues long, ends included. The germline gives CDR1 SEHNR, CDR2 FQNEAQ (reference sequence). CDR3 in amino acids: CASSLLQLYGYTFGS.

In its sample, this clonotype was seen many times. The chain couples TRBV7-9 to TRBJ2-7; the D gene could be TRBD1 or TRBD2 (6 bases each). Trimming cost V 6 bases and J 7 bases, with 19 bases left between them. CDR3 length equals 14 residues. The germline CDR1 and CDR2 sequences are SEHNR and FQNEAQ (reference sequence). CDR3 in DNA: TGTGCCAGCAGATTTAGGGGGGATCACAATGAGCAGTACTTC. Its translation: CASRFRGDHNEQYF. Together with reference TRBV7-9 and TRBJ2-7, the CDR3 gives the full variable domain: DTGVSQNPRHKITKRGQNVTFRCDPISEHNRLYWYRQTLGQGPEFLTYFQNEAQLEKSRLLSDRFSAERPKGSFSTLEIQRTEQGDSAMYLCASRFRGDHNEQYFGPGTRLTVT.

Relative to its sample, this clonotype is medium-sized. The rearrangement links TRBV7-3 to TRBJ2-3; D not resolved. This CDR3 is 16 amino acids long. Germline loops: CDR1 SGHTA, CDR2 FQGTGA. Trimming took 5 bases from V and 2 from J, leaving 17 bases between them. In DNA, the CDR3 is TGTGCCAGCAGCCCGACTGGGCAGTCTACCACAGATACGCAGTATTTT. Encoded protein: CASSPTGQSTTDTQYF. The full variable domain, completed using reference TRBV7-3 and TRBJ2-3, is GAGVSQTPSNKVTEKGKYVELRCDPISGHTALYWYRQSLGQGPEFLIYFQGTGAADDSGLPNDRFFAVRPEGSVSTLKIQRTERGDSAVYLCASSPTGQSTTDTQYFGPGTRLTVL.

The V call is TRBV7-3, the J call TRBJ2-5; a possible D gene is TRBD2 (6 bases). The better agreement between TRBJ2-1 and the DNA end casts doubt on the J call. Germline V lookup: CDR1 SGHTA, CDR2 FQGTGA. The CDR3 is made up of 16 amino acids. As DNA, the CDR3 is TGTGCCAGCAGCTTAATCCCACTAGCAGAATACAATGAGCAGTTCTTC. This translates into CASSLIPLAEYNEQFF.

This clonotype was observed at least ten times. The chain combines TRBV6-6 with TRBJ2-1; TRBD1 aligns across 8 bases. Trimming removed 2 bases from V and 4 bases from J; junction bases left unmatched: 10. This CDR3 comprises 17 residues. Looked up from germline, CDR1 is MNHNY and CDR2 is SVGAGI (reference sequence). CDR3: CASSYGIGTGIYNEQFF. The CDR3 DNA reads as TGTGCCAGCAGTTACGGGATCGGGACAGGAATATACAATGAGCAGTTCTTC.

DNA of the CDR3: TGTGCCAGCACCAGAACGTCTAGCTCGGGGAATGAGCAGTTCTTC. Its translation: CASTRTSSSGNEQFF. The chain has TRBV6-8 and TRBJ2-5; D may be TRBD2 (5 bases). TRBJ2-1 explains the end of the DNA better; the J call may be wrong. Germline CDR1 MNHGY, CDR2 SAAAGT. This CDR3 comprises 15 residues.

The chain carries TRBV12-3 or TRBV12-4 and TRBJ2-4, with 7 bases identical to TRBD1. The J call is in doubt because the DNA end fits TRBJ2-7 better. This CDR3 has 13 amino acids. In DNA, the CDR3 is TGTGCCAGCAGTTCCGGGACAGAGTACGAGCAGTACTTC. Translated: CASSSGTEYEQYF.

This clonotype was observed a single time. The rearrangement uses TRBV7-3 and TRBJ1-2; weak D call: TRBD1 (6 bases). This CDR3 is built from 15 residues. Germline V gene data show CDR1 as SGHTA and CDR2 as FQGTGA. The V and J ends lost 6 bases and 1 base respectively, with 15 bases between them. The CDR3 is CASRRPGQHNYGYTF. CDR3 DNA sequence: TGTGCCAGCAGGCGTCCAGGACAGCATAACTATGGCTACACCTTC. The full variable domain, with the rest looked up from reference TRBV7-3 and TRBJ1-2, is GAGVSQTPSNKVTEKGKYVELRCDPISGHTALYWYRQSLGQGPEFLIYFQGTGAADDSGLPNDRFFAVRPEGSVSTLKIQRTERGDSAVYLCASRRPGQHNYGYTFGSGTRLTVV.

The rearrangement links TRBV6-1 to TRBJ2-4; the match to TRBD2 covers 7 bases. The CDR3 contains 17 residues. After removal of 7 bases from V and 0 bases from J, the junction contained 12 bases not matched to a gene. The germline gives CDR1 MNHNS, CDR2 SASEGT. The CDR3 reads CASTLAEHLLAKNIQYF. CDR3 coding DNA: TGTGCCAGCACCCTAGCGGAACACCTACTAGCCAAAAACATTCAGTACTTC.

As for this clonotype: The conserved phenylalanine or tryptophan is not found at the CDR3 terminus, so this likely reflects a read error. The limits of the CDR3 on the DNA are not certain, so only TCRdb's listed CDR3 is given. The chain joins TRBV14 to TRBJ2-6; TRBD1, as called in the table, went unchecked against the DNA. Looked up from germline, CDR1 is SGHDN and CDR2 is FVKESK. From its first to its last residue, the CDR3 has 11 amino acids. Here the CDR3 reads CASSQDAPFGN.